What follows describes a single T cell receptor (beta chain). This CDR3 contains 14 residues. Germline CDR1 KGHSH, CDR2 LQKENI. V dropped 3 bases and J dropped 7 bases, with 13 bases sitting between them. Produced via immunoSEQ multiplex PCR; TCRdb's table is partial and in-frame only. The top ten clones hold 0.37% of a sample with 2 million to 2.5 million clones, 80% to 95% of them seen once. This sample is drawn from a study of shared clonotypes between healthy human individuals. Background on the study: Each donor contributed plates that comprised three CD4 naive, three CD4 memory, two CD8 naive and one CD8 memory.

Sequencing used naive CD4+ T cells from PBMCs. As for subset: CD45RA+ positively selected. J is TRBJ1-3 and V is TRBV18; a possible D gene is TRBD1 (5 bases). This sequence was found in a young man in good health. Some clones in this sample may be carry-over from other donors' samples. CDR3 in amino acids: CASSPARGENTIYF. The CDR3 coding sequence is TGTGCCAGCTCACCGGCCCGGGGGGAGAACACCATATATTTT.